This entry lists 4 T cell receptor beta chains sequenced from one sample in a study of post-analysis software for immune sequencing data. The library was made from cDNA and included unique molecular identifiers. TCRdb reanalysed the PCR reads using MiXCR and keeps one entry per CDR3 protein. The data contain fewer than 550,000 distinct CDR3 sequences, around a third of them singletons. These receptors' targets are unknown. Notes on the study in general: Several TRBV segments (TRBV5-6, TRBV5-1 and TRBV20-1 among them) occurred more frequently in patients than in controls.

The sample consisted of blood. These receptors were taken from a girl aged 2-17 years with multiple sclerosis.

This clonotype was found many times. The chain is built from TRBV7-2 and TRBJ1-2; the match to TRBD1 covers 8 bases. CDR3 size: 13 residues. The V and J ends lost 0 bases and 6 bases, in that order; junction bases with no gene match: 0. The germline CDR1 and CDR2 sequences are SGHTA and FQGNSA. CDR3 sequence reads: CASSLADRDGYTF. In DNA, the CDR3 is TGTGCCAGCAGCTTAGCGGACAGGGATGGCTACACCTTC.

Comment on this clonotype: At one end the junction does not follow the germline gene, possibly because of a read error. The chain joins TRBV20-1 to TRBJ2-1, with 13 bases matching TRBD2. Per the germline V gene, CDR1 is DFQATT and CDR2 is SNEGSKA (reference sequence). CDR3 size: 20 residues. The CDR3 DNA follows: TGCAGTGCTAGAGAGGAGAGCGGACTAGCGGGGGCGAGCTCCTTCAATGAGCAGTTCTTC. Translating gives CSAREESGLAGASSFNEQFF.

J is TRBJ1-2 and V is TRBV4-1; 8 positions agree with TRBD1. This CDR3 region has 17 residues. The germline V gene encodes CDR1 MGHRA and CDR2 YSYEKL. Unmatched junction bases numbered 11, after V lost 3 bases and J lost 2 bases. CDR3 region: CASSHLPGQGSNYGYTF. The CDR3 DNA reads TGCGCCAGCAGCCATCTTCCCGGACAGGGAAGCAACTATGGCTACACCTTC.

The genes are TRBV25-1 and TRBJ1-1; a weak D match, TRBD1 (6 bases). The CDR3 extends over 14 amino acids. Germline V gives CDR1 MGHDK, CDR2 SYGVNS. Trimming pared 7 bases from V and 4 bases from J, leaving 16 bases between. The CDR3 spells CASTLGARGTEAFF. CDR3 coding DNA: TGTGCCAGCACCTTGGGGGCGCGAGGCACTGAAGCTTTCTTT.